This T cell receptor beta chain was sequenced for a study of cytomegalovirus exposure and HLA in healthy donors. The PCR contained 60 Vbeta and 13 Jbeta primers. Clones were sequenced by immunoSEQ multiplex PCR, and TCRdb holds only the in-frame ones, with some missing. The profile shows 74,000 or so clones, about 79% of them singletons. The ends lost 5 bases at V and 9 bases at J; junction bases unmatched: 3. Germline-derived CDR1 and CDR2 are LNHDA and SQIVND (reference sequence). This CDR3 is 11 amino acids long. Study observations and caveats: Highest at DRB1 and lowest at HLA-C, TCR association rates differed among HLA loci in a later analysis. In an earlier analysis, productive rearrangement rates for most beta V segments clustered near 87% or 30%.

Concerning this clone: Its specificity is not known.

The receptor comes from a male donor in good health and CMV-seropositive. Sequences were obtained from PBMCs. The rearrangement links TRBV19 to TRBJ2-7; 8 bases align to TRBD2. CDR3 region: CASSGLAGQYF. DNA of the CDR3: TGTGCCAGTAGTGGACTAGCTGGGCAGTACTTC.